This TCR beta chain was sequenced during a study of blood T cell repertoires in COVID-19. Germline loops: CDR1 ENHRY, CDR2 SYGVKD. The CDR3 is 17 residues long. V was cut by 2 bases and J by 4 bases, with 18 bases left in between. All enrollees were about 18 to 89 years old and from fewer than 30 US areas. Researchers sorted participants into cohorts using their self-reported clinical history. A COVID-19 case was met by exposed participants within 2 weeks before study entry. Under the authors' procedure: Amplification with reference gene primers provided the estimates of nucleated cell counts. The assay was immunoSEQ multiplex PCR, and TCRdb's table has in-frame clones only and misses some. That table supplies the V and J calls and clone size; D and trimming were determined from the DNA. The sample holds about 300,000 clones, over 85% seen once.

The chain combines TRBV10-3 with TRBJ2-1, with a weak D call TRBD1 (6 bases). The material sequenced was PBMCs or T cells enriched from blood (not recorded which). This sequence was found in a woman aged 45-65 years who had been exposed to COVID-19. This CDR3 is CAISEPRTVGHYNEQFF. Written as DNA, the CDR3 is TGTGCCATCAGTGAGCCACGGACAGTTGGTCATTACAATGAGCAGTTCTTC.